A selection of T cell receptor beta chains follows, all from one sample in a study of cytomegalovirus exposure and HLA in healthy donors. Some clones are missing from TCRdb's copy, which holds only in-frame ones; the method was immunoSEQ multiplex PCR. The sample lists fewer than 110,000 clones; around 78% were seen once. The sequenced sample consisted of PBMCs. The receptors were gathered from a man younger than 45 in good health and CMV-seronegative. Each CDR3 is given with its conserved first and last residue. A D gene is named only where the DNA matches it firmly. Size is stated for part of the rows, as once, few or many counts, or as a class when the clone is expanded.

CDR3: CASSHQDAGTGEFYEQYF
DNA: TGCGCCAGCAGCCATCAGGACGCCGGGACAGGGGAATTCTACGAGCAGTACTTC
J: TRBJ2-7
D: TRBD1
V: TRBV4-1
size: -

CDR3: CASSVGTGAKSLHF
DNA: TGTGCCAGCAGCGTCGGGACAGGGGCTAAATCCCTCCACTTT
J: TRBJ1-6
D: TRBD1
V: TRBV9
size: -

CDR3: CASSEWASGSNEQFF
DNA: TGTGCCAGCAGTGAATGGGCTAGCGGTTCGAATGAGCAGTTCTTC
J: TRBJ2-1
D: TRBD2
V: TRBV2
size: -

CDR3: CASSRRLSGQGDSYEQYF
DNA: TGTGCCAGCAGCCGCCGTTTATCAGGACAAGGAGACTCCTACGAGCAGTACTTC
J: TRBJ2-7
D: -
V: TRBV14
size: -

CDR3: CASSSRGEQYF
DNA: TGTGCCAGCAGCTCGCGGGGGGAGCAGTACTTC
J: TRBJ2-5
D: TRBD2
V: TRBV5-4
size: -

CDR3: CAWSVPLAGVGEQYF
DNA: TGTGCCTGGAGTGTACCTCTAGCGGGAGTTGGTGAGCAGTACTTC
J: TRBJ2-7
D: TRBD2
V: TRBV30
size: -

CDR3: CAISDSKQGRETQYF
DNA: TGTGCCATCAGTGACTCCAAACAGGGGAGGGAGACCCAGTACTTC
J: TRBJ2-5
D: -
V: TRBV10-3
size: -

CDR3: CASSLEGATPPSNFGYTF
DNA: TGTGCCAGCAGCTTGGAGGGGGCCACCCCCCCCTCCAACTTTGGCTACACCTTC
J: TRBJ1-2
D: TRBD1
V: TRBV5-6
size: few

CDR3: CASSYRGKTQYF
DNA: TGTGCCAGCAGTTACCGAGGGAAGACCCAGTACTTC
J: TRBJ2-5
D: -
V: TRBV6-6
size: -

CDR3: CASRLDRSADTQYF
DNA: TGTGCCAGCAGACTGGACAGGAGTGCAGATACGCAGTATTTT
J: TRBJ2-3
D: TRBD1
V: TRBV28
size: -

CDR3: CASSLDSGTAYEQYF
DNA: TGTGCCAGCAGCTTAGATTCCGGGACAGCCTACGAGCAGTACTTC
J: TRBJ2-7
D: TRBD1
V: TRBV11-2
size: -

CDR3: CASLRDSHSNQPQHF
DNA: TGTGCCAGCCTCCGGGACAGCCATAGCAATCAGCCCCAGCATTTT
J: TRBJ1-5
D: TRBD1
V: TRBV28
size: -

CDR3: CASGRDRGNTEAFF
DNA: TGTGCCAGCGGAAGGGACAGGGGGAACACTGAAGCTTTCTTT
J: TRBJ1-1
D: TRBD1
V: TRBV2
size: -

CDR3: CATMRRGGPGPDTEAFF
DNA: TGTGCCACCATGAGGCGGGGAGGGCCGGGGCCAGACACTGAAGCTTTCTTT
J: TRBJ1-1
D: -
V: TRBV10-3
size: once

CDR3: CASSDLRGGADTQYF
DNA: TGCGCCAGCAGTGATCTACGGGGGGGGGCAGATACGCAGTATTTT
J: TRBJ2-3
D: TRBD2
V: TRBV10-2
size: once

CDR3: CASSRSTSGRYEQYF
DNA: TGTGCCAGCAGCCGTTCGACTAGCGGGAGGTACGAGCAGTACTTC
J: TRBJ2-7
D: TRBD2
V: TRBV9
size: -

CDR3: CASSNLASGRGVSGANVLTF
DNA: TGTGCCAGCAGCAACCTGGCGTCCGGCAGGGGGGTATCTGGGGCCAACGTCCTGACTTTC
J: TRBJ2-6
D: -
V: TRBV9
size: -

CDR3: CASSLNDRTYEQYF
DNA: TGTGCCAGCAGCTTAAATGACAGAACCTACGAGCAGTACTTC
J: TRBJ2-7
D: -
V: TRBV7-8
size: once

CDR3: CASSRNTEYEQYF
DNA: TGTGCCAGCAGCCGTAATACGGAGTACGAGCAGTACTTC
J: TRBJ2-7
D: -
V: TRBV4-2
size: -

CDR3: CASSVASGRVADTQYF
DNA: TGTGCCAGCAGTGTCGCTAGCGGGAGGGTCGCAGATACGCAGTATTTT
J: TRBJ2-3
D: TRBD2
V: TRBV25-1
size: -

CDR3: CASSLGRGLGPQHF
DNA: TGTGCCAGCAGTTTAGGTAGGGGCCTAGGGCCCCAGCATTTT
J: TRBJ1-5
D: -
V: TRBV28
size: -

CDR3: CASGPDRSSGNTIYF
DNA: TGCGCCAGCGGCCCCGACAGGAGCTCTGGAAACACCATATATTTT
J: TRBJ1-3
D: -
V: TRBV5-1
size: once

CDR3: CASSRSPTGHYEQYF
DNA: TGTGCCAGCAGTCGGAGCCCGACAGGCCACTACGAGCAGTACTTC
J: TRBJ2-7
D: -
V: TRBV6-5
size: -

CDR3: CASSLGAGSYEQYF
DNA: TGTGCCAGCAGTTTAGGCGCAGGCTCCTACGAGCAGTACTTC
J: TRBJ2-7
D: -
V: TRBV27
size: -